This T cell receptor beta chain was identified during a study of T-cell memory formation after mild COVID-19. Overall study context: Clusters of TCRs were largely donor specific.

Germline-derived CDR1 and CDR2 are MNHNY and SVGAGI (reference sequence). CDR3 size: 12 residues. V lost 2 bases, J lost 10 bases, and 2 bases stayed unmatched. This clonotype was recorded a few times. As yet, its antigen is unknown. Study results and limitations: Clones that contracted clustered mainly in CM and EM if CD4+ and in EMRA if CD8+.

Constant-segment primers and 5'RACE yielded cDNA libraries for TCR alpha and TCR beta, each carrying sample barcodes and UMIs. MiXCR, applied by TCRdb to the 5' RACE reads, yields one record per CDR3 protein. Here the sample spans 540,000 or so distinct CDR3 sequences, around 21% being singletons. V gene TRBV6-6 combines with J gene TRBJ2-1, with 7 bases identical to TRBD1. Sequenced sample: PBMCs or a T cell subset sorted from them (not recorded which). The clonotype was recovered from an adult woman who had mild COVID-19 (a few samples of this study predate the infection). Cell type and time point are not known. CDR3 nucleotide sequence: TGTGCCAGCAGTTACGTCAGGGGGGAGCAGTTCTTC. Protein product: CASSYVRGEQFF.